This T cell receptor (beta chain) derives from a study of metastatic and nonmetastatic thyroid tumors. Study-wide background: Across blood and tumor or nodule tissue, repertoires from malignant and benign thyroid patients were compared with one another. Overall study results and limits: Patients with malignant thyroid tumors reportedly had significantly higher TCR beta diversity than those with benign nodules, in blood and tumor.

The CDR3 consists of 11 residues. Germline V CDR1 and CDR2: LNHDA, SQIVND (reference sequence). Trimming removed 10 bases at V and 4 bases at J, with 10 bases between. All patients were treatment-naive before thyroid surgery. In regard to this clone: What it binds is unknown.

Original methodology: To classify distant metastasis in papillary thyroid cancer, a model was built from CDR3 differences across clinicopathological groups. TCRdb re-called the PCR reads with MiXCR. The V and J calls here are based on TCRdb, not the publication. This table has about 38,000 clones, around half appearing once. The V gene is TRBV19, the J gene TRBJ2-5; weak D call: TRBD2 (5 bases). Material: tumor tissue. The receptor was isolated from a male donor with papillary thyroid cancer or a benign thyroid nodule (not recorded which). Some clones in this sample may be carry-over from other donors' samples. The CDR3 sequence: CATSGGETQYF. DNA for the CDR3: TGTGCCACGAGTGGAGGAGAGACCCAGTACTTC. Complete variable domain (other parts from reference TRBV19 and TRBJ2-5): DGGITQSPKYLFRKEGQNVTLSCEQNLNHDAMYWYRQDPGQGLRLIYYSQIVNDFQKGDIAEGYSVSREKKESFPLTVTSAQKNPTAFYLCATSGGETQYFGPGTRLLVL.